The present TCR beta chain was sequenced within a study of cytomegalovirus exposure and HLA in healthy donors. Study-wide context: Unique TCRs from HLA-typed donors, about 78 million of them, were held in an early data release.

Regarding this clone: Its target is not known.

Primers: 60 Vbeta forward and 13 Jbeta reverse. Profiled with immunoSEQ multiplex PCR; TCRdb holds only in-frame clones, not every one. The sample includes 90,000 or so clones, just under 70% of them seen just once. The V gene's germline CDR1 is SGDLS and CDR2 YYNGEE. The CDR3 has 16 residues. After removal of 3 bases from V and 5 bases from J, the junction contained 10 bases not matched to a gene. Overall study results and limits: Later on, analysis showed that most CMV-associated TCR beta chains appeared to be HLA-restricted.

This receptor was taken from a man aged 50-60 years in good health and CMV-seronegative. Sequenced sample: PBMCs. The gene calls are TRBV9 and TRBJ2-2; the match to TRBD1 covers 7 bases. This chain's CDR3 is CASSAQGTAATGELFF. The CDR3 nucleotides read TGTGCCAGCAGCGCCCAGGGGACAGCGGCGACCGGGGAGCTGTTTTTT. Looking up the rest from reference TRBV9 and TRBJ2-2 gives the full variable domain: DSGVTQTPKHLITATGQRVTLRCSPRSGDLSVYWYQQSLDQGLQFLIQYYNGEERAKGNILERFSAQQFPDLHSELNLSSLELGDSALYFCASSAQGTAATGELFFGEGSRLTVL.